This T cell receptor (beta chain) was found in a study of cytomegalovirus exposure and HLA in healthy donors. About the research overall: As an earlier analysis found, roughly 170 million T cells yielded about 120 million unique TCR beta sequences. Study results and limitations: Presence/absence analyses assumed roughly uniform sequencing depth across donors, which may not hold. TRBV6-2, TRBV6-3 and other indistinguishable V segments were excluded.

As to this clone: The antigen is unknown.

CDR3 size: 13 residues. V gave up 5 bases and J gave up 2 bases, with 11 bases separating them. Germline V CDR1 and CDR2: SGHRS, YFSETQ. Both 60 Vbeta primers and 13 Jbeta primers went into the PCR. Method: immunoSEQ multiplex PCR; TCRdb's copy keeps in-frame clones and lacks some. The sample has 200,000 to 250,000 clones; 82% are singletons. The sequenced material came from PBMCs. J is TRBJ2-7 and V is TRBV5-1, with D perhaps TRBD2 (5 bases). The clonotype was recovered from a woman aged 40 to 49 in good health and CMV-seropositive. The CDR3 loop is CASRLRGTYEQYF. For the CDR3, the DNA is TGCGCCAGCAGGCTACGGGGTACCTACGAGCAGTACTTC.